This T cell receptor (beta chain) was obtained from a study of sequential checkpoint blockade in melanoma. About the study: Patients were randomized 1:1 to nivolumab-then-ipilimumab or ipilimumab-then-nivolumab first-line.

Documented treatment: randomized to nivolumab then ipilimumab (arm A) or the reverse (arm B). No patient had prior DNA-damaging chemotherapy. PBMC sorting kept live CD3+CD8+ cells without CD19 or CD56. The repertoire was sequenced with immunoSEQ multiplex PCR; TCRdb's copy has only in-frame clones and lacks some. Among some 11,000 clones, around four fifths were seen once, and the ten largest hold around 11%. The CDR3 totals 18 residues. V trimming: 1 base; J trimming: 2 bases; junction bases outside the gene matches: 14. CDR1 PRHDT and CDR2 FYEKMQ come from the germline V gene (reference sequence). The sample holds one count of this clone.

The receptor was derived from a human donor with melanoma. The genes are TRBV13 and TRBJ2-7; 7 positions match TRBD2. The sequences come from CD8+ T cells sorted from blood (inferred from file names), collected from a patient given nivolumab and ipilimumab in sequence. The CDR3 protein is CASSLVGGGHIGTYEQYF. In nucleotides, the CDR3 is TGTGCCAGCAGCTTAGTGGGGGGAGGGCATATTGGGACCTACGAGCAGTACTTC. Filled out from reference TRBV13 and TRBJ2-7, the complete variable domain reads AAGVIQSPRHLIKEKRETATLKCYPIPRHDTVYWYQQGPGQDPQFLISFYEKMQSDKGSIPDRFSAQQFSDYHSELNMSSLELGDSALYFCASSLVGGGHIGTYEQYFGPGTRLTVT.